This T cell receptor (beta chain) was captured by sequencing in a study of blood T cell repertoires in COVID-19. Study context: Italy, Spain and the United States were the sources of the convalescent and acute COVID-19 samples. From T cells, B-cell-depleted T cells, or PBMCs came the material, which was cDNA or gDNA.

Seattle patients were enrolled while actively infected and followed longitudinally. This clone was counted ten times or more. As originally analysed: From reference gene primer amplification, estimates of nucleated cell counts were derived. The assay was immunoSEQ multiplex PCR, and TCRdb's table has in-frame clones only and misses some. V, J and clone size derive from that table, while D and trimming were established from the DNA sequence. The sample records about 280,000 clones, around nine tenths being singletons. Germline V gives CDR1 SGHVS, CDR2 FNYEAQ. Trimming stripped 5 bases from V and 3 bases from J, with 9 bases between. The CDR3 has 13 residues.

The clonotype comes from a woman in her sixties or seventies with COVID-19, enrolled during active disease. The sample consisted of peripheral blood. The V gene is TRBV7-6, the J gene TRBJ2-3; D is undetermined. The DNA for the CDR3 is TGTGCCAGCAGCCTCCAGACAACAGATACGCAGTATTTT. This translates into CASSLQTTDTQYF. Full variable domain (rest looked up from reference TRBV7-6 and TRBJ2-3): GAGVSQSPRYKVTKRGQDVALRCDPISGHVSLYWYRQALGQGPEFLTYFNYEAQQDKSGLPNDRFSAERPEGSISTLTIQRTEQRDSAMYRCASSLQTTDTQYFGPGTRLTVL.